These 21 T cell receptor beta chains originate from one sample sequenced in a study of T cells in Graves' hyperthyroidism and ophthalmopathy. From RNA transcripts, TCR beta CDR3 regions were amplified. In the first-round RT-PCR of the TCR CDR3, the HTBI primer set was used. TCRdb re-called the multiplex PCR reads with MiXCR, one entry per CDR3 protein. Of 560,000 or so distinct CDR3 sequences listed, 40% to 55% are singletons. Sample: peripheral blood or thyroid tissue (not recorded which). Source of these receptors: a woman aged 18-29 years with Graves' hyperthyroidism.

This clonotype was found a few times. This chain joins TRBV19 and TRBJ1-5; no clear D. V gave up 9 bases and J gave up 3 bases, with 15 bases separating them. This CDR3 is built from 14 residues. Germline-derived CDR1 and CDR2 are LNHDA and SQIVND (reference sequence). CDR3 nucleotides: TGTGCCAGCAGCTCTGGACTGAACAATCAGCCCCAGCATTTT. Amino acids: CASSSGLNNQPQHF. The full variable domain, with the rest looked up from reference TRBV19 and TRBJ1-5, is DGGITQSPKYLFRKEGQNVTLSCEQNLNHDAMYWYRQDPGQGLRLIYYSQIVNDFQKGDIAEGYSVSREKKESFPLTVTSAQKNPTAFYLCASSSGLNNQPQHFGDGTRLSIL.

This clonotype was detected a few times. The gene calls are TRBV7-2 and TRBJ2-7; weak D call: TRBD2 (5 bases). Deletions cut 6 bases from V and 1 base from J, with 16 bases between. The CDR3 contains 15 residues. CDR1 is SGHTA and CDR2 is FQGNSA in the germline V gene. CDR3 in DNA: TGTGCCAGCAGTCAAATCGAGGGAACTTCCTACGAGCAGTACTTC. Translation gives CASSQIEGTSYEQYF. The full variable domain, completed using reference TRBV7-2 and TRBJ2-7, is GAGVSQSPSNKVTEKGKDVELRCDPISGHTALYWYRQSLGQGLEFLIYFQGNSAPDKSGLPSDRFSAERTGGSVSTLTIQRTQQEDSAVYLCASSQIEGTSYEQYFGPGTRLTVT.

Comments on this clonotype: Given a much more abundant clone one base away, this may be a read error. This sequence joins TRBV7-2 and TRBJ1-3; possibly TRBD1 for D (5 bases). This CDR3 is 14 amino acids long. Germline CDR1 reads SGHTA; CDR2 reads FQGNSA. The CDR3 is CASSGTTVGDTIYF. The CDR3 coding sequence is TGTGCCAGCAGTGGGACGACAGTTGGAGACACCATATATTTT.

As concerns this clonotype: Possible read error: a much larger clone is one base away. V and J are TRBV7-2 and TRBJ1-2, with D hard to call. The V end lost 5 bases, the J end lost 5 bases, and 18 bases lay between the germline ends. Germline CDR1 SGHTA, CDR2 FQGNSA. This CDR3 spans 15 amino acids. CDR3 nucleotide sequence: TGTGCCAGCAGCCTCAACAGTGACGTAGGATATGGCTACACCTTC. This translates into CASSLNSDVGYGYTF.

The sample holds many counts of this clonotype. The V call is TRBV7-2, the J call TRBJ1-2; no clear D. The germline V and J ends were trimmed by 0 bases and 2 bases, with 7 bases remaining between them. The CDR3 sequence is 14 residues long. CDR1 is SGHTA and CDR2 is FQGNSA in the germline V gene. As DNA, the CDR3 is TGTGCCAGCAGCTTAGCCCGGTCCAACTATGGCTACACCTTC. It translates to CASSLARSNYGYTF.

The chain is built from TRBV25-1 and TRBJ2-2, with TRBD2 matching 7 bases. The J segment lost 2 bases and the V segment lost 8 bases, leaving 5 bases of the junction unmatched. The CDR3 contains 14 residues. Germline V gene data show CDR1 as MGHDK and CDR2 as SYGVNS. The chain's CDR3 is CASVKRDNTGELFF. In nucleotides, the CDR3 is TGTGCCAGCGTCAAGCGGGATAACACCGGGGAGCTGTTTTTT.

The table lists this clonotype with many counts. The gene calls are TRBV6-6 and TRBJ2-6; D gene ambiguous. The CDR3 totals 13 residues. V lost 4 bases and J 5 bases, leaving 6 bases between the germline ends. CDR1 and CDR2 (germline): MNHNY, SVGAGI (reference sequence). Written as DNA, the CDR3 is TGTGCCAGCAGTTTTGGGCGGGCCAACGTCCTGACTTTC. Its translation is CASSFGRANVLTF.

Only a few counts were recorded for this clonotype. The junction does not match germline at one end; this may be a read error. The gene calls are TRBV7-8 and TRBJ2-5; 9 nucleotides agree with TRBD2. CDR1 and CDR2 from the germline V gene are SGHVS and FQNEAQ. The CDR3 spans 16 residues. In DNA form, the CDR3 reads TGTGCCAGCAGTTTAGGGGTAGCGGGGGTTCAAGAGACCCAGTACTTC. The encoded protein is CASSLGVAGVQETQYF.

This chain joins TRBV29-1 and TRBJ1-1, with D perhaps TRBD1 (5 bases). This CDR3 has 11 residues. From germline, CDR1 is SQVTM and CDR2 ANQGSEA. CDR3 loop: CNGRGKTEAFF. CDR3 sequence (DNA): TGCAACGGAAGGGGAAAGACTGAAGCTTTCTTT. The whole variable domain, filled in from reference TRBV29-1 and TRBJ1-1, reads SAVISQKPSRDICQRGTSLTIQCQVDSQVTMMFWYRQQPGQSLTLIATANQGSEATYESGFVIDKFPISRPNLTFSTLTVSNMSPEDSSIYLCNGRGKTEAFFGQGTRLTVV.

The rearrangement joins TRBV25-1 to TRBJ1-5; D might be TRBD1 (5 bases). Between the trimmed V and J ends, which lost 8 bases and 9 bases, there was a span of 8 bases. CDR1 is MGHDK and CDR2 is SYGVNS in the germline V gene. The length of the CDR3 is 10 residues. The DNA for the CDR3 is TGTGCCAGCGGGGGTCGGCCCCAGCATTTT. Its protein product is CASGGRPQHF. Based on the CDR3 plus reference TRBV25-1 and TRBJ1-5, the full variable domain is EADIYQTPRYLVIGTGKKITLECSQTMGHDKMYWYQQDPGMELHLIHYSYGVNSTEKGDLSSESTVSRIRTEHFPLTLESARPSHTSQYLCASGGRPQHFGDGTRLSIL.

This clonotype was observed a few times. CDR3 sequence reads: CSAGDSFYGYTF. The CDR3 DNA sequence: TGCAGCGCCGGCGACAGTTTCTATGGCTACACCTTC. The chain couples TRBV29-1 to TRBJ1-2; a possible D gene is TRBD1 (5 bases). Germline-derived CDR1 and CDR2 are SQVTM and ANQGSEA. Trimming shortened V by 7 bases and J by 4 bases, and 13 bases separated the two germline ends. This CDR3 contains 12 residues.

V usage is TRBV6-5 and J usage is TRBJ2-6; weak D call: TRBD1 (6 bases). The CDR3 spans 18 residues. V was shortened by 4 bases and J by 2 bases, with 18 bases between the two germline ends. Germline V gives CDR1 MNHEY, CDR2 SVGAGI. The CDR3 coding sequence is TGTGCCAGCAGTTCCCAACAGGGCCCCTTCACTGGGGCCAACGTCCTGACTTTC. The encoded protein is CASSSQQGPFTGANVLTF.

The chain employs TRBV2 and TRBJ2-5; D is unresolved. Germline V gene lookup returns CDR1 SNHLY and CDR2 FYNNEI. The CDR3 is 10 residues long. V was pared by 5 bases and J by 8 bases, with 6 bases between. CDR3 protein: CASSPYTQYF. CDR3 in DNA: TGTGCCAGCAGTCCGTATACCCAGTACTTC.

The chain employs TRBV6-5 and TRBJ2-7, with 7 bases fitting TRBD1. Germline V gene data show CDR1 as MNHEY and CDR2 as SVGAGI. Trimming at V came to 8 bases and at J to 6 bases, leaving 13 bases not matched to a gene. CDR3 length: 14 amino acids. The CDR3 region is CASGNRGSSSEQYF. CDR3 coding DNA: TGTGCCAGCGGTAACAGGGGCTCATCATCCGAGCAGTACTTC.

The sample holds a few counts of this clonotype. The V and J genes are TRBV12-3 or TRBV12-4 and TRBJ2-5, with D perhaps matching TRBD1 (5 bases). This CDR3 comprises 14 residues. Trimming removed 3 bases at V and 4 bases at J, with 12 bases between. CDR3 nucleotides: TGTGCCAGCAGTTTCATCCAGGGCGGAGAGACCCAGTACTTC. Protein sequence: CASSFIQGGETQYF.

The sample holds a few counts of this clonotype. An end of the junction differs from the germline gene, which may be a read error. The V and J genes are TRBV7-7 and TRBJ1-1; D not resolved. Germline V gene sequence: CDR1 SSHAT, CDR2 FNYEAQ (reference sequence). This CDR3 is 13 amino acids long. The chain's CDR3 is CASSSYPNTEAFF. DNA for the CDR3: TGTGCTAGCAGCAGTTACCCCAACACTGAAGCTTTCTTT. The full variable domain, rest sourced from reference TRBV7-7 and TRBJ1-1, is GAGVSQSPRYKVTKRGQDVTLRCDPISSHATLYWYQQALGQGPEFLTYFNYEAQPDKSGLPSDRFSAERPEGSISTLTIQRTEQRDSAMYRCASSSYPNTEAFFGQGTRLTVV.

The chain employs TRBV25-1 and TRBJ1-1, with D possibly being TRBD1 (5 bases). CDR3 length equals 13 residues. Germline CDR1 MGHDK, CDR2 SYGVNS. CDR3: CARDWWGGTEAFF. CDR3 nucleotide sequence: TGTGCTAGAGATTGGTGGGGCGGGACTGAAGCTTTCTTT.

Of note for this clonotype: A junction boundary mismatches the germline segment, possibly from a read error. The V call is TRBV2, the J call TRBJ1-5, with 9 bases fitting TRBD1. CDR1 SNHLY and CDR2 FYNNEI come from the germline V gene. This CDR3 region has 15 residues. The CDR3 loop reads CASSLSGQGNQPRHF. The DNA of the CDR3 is TGTGCCAGCAGCTTGTCGGGACAGGGCAATCAGCCCCGGCATTTT.

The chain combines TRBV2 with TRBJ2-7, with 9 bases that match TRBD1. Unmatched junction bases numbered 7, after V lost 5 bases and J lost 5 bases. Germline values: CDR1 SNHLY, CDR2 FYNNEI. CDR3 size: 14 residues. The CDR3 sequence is CASSSLGQGDEQYF. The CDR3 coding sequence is TGTGCCAGCAGTTCACTGGGACAGGGCGACGAGCAGTACTTC.

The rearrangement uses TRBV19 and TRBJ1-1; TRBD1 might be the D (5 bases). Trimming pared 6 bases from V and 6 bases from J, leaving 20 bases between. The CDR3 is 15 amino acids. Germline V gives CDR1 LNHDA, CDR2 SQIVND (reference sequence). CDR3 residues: CASRAYSGGGAEAFF. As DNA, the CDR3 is TGTGCCAGTAGAGCCTATAGTGGCGGGGGTGCTGAAGCTTTCTTT.

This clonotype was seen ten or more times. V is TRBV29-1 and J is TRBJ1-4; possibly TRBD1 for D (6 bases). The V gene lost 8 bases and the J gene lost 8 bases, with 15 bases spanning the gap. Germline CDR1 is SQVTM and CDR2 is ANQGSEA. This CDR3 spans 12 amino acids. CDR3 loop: CSTHREGEKLFF. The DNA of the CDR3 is TGCAGCACCCACAGGGAGGGCGAAAAACTGTTTTTT. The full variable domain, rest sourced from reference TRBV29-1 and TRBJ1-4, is SAVISQKPSRDICQRGTSLTIQCQVDSQVTMMFWYRQQPGQSLTLIATANQGSEATYESGFVIDKFPISRPNLTFSTLTVSNMSPEDSSIYLCSTHREGEKLFFGSGTQLSVL.